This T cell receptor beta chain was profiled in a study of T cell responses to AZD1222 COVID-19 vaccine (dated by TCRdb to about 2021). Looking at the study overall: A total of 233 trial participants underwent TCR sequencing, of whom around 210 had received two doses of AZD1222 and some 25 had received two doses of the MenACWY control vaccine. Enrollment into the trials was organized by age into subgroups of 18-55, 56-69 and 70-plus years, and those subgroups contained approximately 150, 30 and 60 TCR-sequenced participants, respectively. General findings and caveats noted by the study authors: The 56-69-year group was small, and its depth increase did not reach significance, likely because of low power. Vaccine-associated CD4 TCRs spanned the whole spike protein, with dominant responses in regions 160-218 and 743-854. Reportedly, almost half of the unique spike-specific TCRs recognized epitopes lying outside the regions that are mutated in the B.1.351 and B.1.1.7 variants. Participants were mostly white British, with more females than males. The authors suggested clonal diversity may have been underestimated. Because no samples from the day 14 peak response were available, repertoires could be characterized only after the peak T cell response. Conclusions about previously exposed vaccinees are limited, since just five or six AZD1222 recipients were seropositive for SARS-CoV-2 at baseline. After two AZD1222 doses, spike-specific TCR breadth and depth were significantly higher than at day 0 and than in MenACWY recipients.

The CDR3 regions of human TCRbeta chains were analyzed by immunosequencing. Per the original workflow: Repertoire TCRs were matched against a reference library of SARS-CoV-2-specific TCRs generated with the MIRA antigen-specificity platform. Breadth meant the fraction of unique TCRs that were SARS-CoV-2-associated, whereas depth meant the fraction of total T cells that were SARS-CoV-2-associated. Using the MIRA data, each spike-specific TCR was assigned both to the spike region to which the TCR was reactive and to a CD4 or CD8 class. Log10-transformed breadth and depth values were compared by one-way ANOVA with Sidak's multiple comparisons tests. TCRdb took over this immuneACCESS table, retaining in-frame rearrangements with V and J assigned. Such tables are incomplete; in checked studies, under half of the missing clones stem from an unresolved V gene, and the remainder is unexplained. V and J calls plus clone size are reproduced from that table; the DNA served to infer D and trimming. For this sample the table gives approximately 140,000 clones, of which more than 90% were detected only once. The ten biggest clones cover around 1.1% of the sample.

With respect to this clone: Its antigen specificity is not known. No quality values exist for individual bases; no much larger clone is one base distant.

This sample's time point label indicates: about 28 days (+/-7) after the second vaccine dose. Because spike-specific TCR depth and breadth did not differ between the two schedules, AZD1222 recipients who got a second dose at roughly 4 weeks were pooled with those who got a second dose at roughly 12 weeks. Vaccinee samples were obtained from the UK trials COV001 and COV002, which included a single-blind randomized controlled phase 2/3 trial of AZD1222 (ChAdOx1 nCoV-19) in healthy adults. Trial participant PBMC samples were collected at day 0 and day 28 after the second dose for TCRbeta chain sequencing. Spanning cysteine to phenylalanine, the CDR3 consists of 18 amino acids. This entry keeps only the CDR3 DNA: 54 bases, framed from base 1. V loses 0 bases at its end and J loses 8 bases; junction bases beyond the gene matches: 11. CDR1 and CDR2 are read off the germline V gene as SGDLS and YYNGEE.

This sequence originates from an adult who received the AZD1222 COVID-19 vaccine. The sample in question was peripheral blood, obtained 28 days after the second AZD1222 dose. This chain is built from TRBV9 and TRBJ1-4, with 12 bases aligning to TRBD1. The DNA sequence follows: TGTGCCAGCAGCGTAGGGGGGACAGGGGGCGCAGGATACGAAAAACTGTTTTTT. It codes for CASSVGGTGGAGYEKLFF. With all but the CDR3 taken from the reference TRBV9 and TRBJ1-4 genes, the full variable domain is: DSGVTQTPKHLITATGQRVTLRCSPRSGDLSVYWYQQSLDQGLQFLIQYYNGEERAKGNILERFSAQQFPDLHSELNLSSLELGDSALYFCASSVGGTGGAGYEKLFFGSGTQLSVL.